These 4 T cell receptor beta chains were sequenced from one sample in a study of blood T cell repertoires in COVID-19. TCRdb's copy holds only in-frame clones and misses some; the assay was immunoSEQ multiplex PCR. The sample lists approximately 150,000 clones; around 87% were seen once. The specimen sequenced was peripheral blood. The receptors come from a woman aged 50 to 60 with active or convalescent COVID-19.

The CDR3 coding sequence is TGTGCCAGCAGCCCAGGGACAGGTCGTTCCTACGAGCAGTACTTC. Translation gives CASSPGTGRSYEQYF. The chain joins TRBV3-1 (or the pseudogene TRBV3-2) to TRBJ2-7; 8 bases line up with TRBD1. This CDR3 region has 15 residues. V shed 4 bases and J 1 base; nucleotides not matched to a gene: 6. CDR1 is LGHDT and CDR2 is YNNKEL in the germline V gene (reference sequence).

The CDR3 coding sequence is TGTGCCAGCAGCCCTCTAGGGGGTGAGCAGTTCTTC. Translated: CASSPLGGEQFF. This chain links TRBV9 with TRBJ2-1; maybe TRBD1 (6 bases). Germline V CDR1 and CDR2: SGDLS, YYNGEE. CDR3 length equals 12 residues. V lost 4 bases to trimming and J lost 9 bases, with 11 bases between them.

DNA for the CDR3: TGTGCCAGCAGTATATTTTTACCGGGACAGGGGACAACGTTGAACACTGAAGCTTTCTTT. Its protein product is CASSIFLPGQGTTLNTEAFF. The genes are TRBV27 and TRBJ1-1; 10 bases line up with TRBD1. J gave up 0 bases and V 5 bases, and 18 bases lay outside the gene matches. The CDR3 is made up of 20 amino acids. Per germline, CDR1 MNHEY and CDR2 SMNVEV (reference sequence).

The V call is TRBV28, the J call TRBJ2-1; tentative D call: TRBD2 (6 bases). The CDR3 runs 17 residues. Trimming left V 6 bases short and J 0 bases short, with 18 bases between. Germline CDR1 is MDHEN and CDR2 is SYDVKM. The DNA for the CDR3 is TGTGCCAGCAGAAATGACTTCGGGCGGGACTCCTACAATGAGCAGTTCTTC. Translation gives CASRNDFGRDSYNEQFF. The variable domain in full, completed from reference TRBV28 and TRBJ2-1, reads DVKVTQSSRYLVKRTGEKVFLECVQDMDHENMFWYRQDPGLGLRLIYFSYDVKMKEKGDIPEGYSVSREKKERFSLILESASTNQTSMYLCASRNDFGRDSYNEQFFGPGTRLTVL.